This T cell receptor beta chain was identified in a study of CD8+ T cells in alopecia areata (dated by TCRdb to about 2018). The study in broad terms: High-throughput TCRbeta sequencing was used to examine T cell clonal expansion in alopecia areata in both the C3H/HeJ mouse model and human patients. Scalp tissue and sorted CD4+ and CD8+ peripheral blood T cells from patchy and totalis/universalis alopecia areata patients and from healthy controls were covered by human TCRbeta sequencing. Clonality in the scalp was compared among normal scalp (n=4), patchy alopecia areata scalp (n=8), and alopecia totalis/universalis scalp (n=8). RNA came from the PAXgene miRNA kit for fixed scalp, the miRNeasy kit for PBMCs, and the RNeasy kit for mouse skin. Amplification of TCRbeta CDR3 regions was done by immunoSEQ multiplex PCR using 35 Vbeta forward primers and 13 Jbeta reverse primers.

The method was the immunoSEQ multiplex PCR assay. RNA was extracted from all samples and reverse transcribed into cDNA as template for TCR sequencing. SuperScript III was used for first-strand cDNA synthesis, primed with a 2:1 mix of oligo-dT and random hexamers. A synthetic immune receptor repertoire was used to gauge amplification bias, and whatever bias remained was removed computationally. On the authors' methods: Raw reads were preprocessed to remove errors, and CDR3 was defined by IMGT conventions from the conserved cysteine to phenylalanine. Clonality was calculated as 1 minus Shannon entropy normalized by log2 of the number of productive unique TCRs. Whether scalp clones were CD4 or CD8 was inferred by matching scalp TCRbeta sequences against CD4 and CD8 repertoires sorted from blood. TCRdb took over this immuneACCESS table, retaining in-frame rearrangements with V and J assigned. Such tables are incomplete; in checked studies, under half of the missing clones stem from an unresolved V gene, and the remainder is unexplained. V and J calls and clone size follow that table, whereas D and trimming were derived from the DNA. The sample table contains 100,000 to 150,000 clones; only one count was recorded for around 50% of them. The ten largest clones represent under 12% of the sample.

Peripheral blood and lesional scalp punch biopsies were obtained from patients with alopecia areata. PBMCs were isolated by density centrifugation and stained for CD3, CD4 and CD8, and CD4+ and CD8+ T cells were sorted on a FACSAria. As part of a multicenter biomarker study, untreated alopecia areata patients were recruited. In about 5 patients from the biomarker study, blood CD8+ T cells were sorted further into NKG2D-low and NKG2D-high fractions. Study-wide findings and limitations: Compared with normal scalp, lesional scalp had higher clonality and more expanded CD8+ clones, particularly in alopecia totalis/universalis, a pattern that suggests antigenic drive. Resident alphabeta T cells in normal human skin are also sequenced, complicating scalp TCR repertoire analysis, unlike mouse skin dominated by gammadelta T cells. TCR sequences shared between patients were less clear than in mice, possibly partly because of HLA diversity in the patient population.

Taken from the germline V gene, the CDR1 and CDR2 loops are SQVTM and ANQGSEA. V was cut back by 2 bases and J by 0 bases, leaving a gap of 10 bases between them. The CDR3 runs 14 residues from the cysteine to the phenylalanine. The read is trimmed to its CDR3 DNA, 42 bases read in frame from base 1. As regards this clone: Which antigen it targets is not known. No base quality information exists; no much larger clone differs at one position.

The sequenced sample was NKG2D-low CD8+ T cells sorted from blood. The sample's cell subset or site label is to be understood as: sorted CD8+ NKG2D-low blood T cells. The V and J genes are TRBV29-1 and TRBJ1-2; too little of a D gene remains to name it. This receptor was taken from a human donor with alopecia areata. The nucleotide sequence reads as follows: TGCAGCGTTGAACCAGTAAAAGCTAACTATGGCTACACCTTC. This is translated as CSVEPVKANYGYTF.